Listed here are 26 T cell receptor beta chains from one sample, sequenced in a study of vaccination effects on CD4 cells after COVID-19. These receptors' targets are unknown. Prior to sequencing, the ViraFEST assay stimulated PBMC with viral peptide pools, which expanded the antigen-specific CD4+ T cells. Isolating CD4+ T cells followed approximately 9 days of culture. Prior SARS-CoV-2 infection was absent in the vaccine recipients, as shown by negative nucleocapsid antibodies. Sequenced by immunoSEQ multiplex PCR; TCRdb stores in-frame clones only, minus some. The sample consists of 40,000 to 45,000 clones, 70% of them appearing once. The sample consisted of CD4+ T cells from PBMCs cultured with HCoV-OC43 spike peptides, taken before COVID-19 vaccination. Documented subset: HCoV-OC43 spike overlapping peptide pool stimulation. All receptors derive from a human donor who received a COVID-19 vaccine.

The DNA for the CDR3 is TGCGCCAGCAGCTTAACCCTGACTACGGCGGGAGAGGATGAGCAGTTCTTC. The encoded protein is CASSLTLTTAGEDEQFF. J is TRBJ2-1 and V is TRBV5-1; 7 bases are shared with TRBD2. The CDR3 totals 17 residues. V shed 2 bases, J shed 8 bases, and the junction held 16 bases outside the gene matches. Germline CDR1 reads SGHRS; CDR2 reads YFSETQ. The full variable domain, in which reference TRBV5-1 and TRBJ2-1 provide the parts outside the CDR3, is KAGVTQTPRYLIKTRGQQVTLSCSPISGHRSVSWYQQTPGQGLQFLFEYFSETQRNKGNFPGRFSGRQFSNSRSEMNVSTLELGDSALYLCASSLTLTTAGEDEQFFGPGTRLTVL.

The chain has TRBV7-2 and TRBJ2-5; D tentatively fits TRBD1 or TRBD2 (5 bases each). The CDR3 is 15 residues long. V dropped 2 bases and J dropped 4 bases, with 14 bases sitting between them. Germline-derived CDR1 and CDR2 are SGHTA and FQGNSA. CDR3 sequence: CASSLTGTPAETQYF. DNA for the CDR3: TGTGCCAGCAGCTTAACGGGGACCCCGGCAGAGACCCAGTACTTC.

V and J are TRBV25-1 and TRBJ1-1, with a weak D call TRBD1 (6 bases). The CDR3 is 13 residues long. From germline, CDR1 is MGHDK and CDR2 SYGVNS. With 5 bases removed from V and 6 bases from J, the gap between germline ends came to 13 bases. This CDR3 is CASSFRQAAEAFF. DNA of the CDR3: TGTGCCAGCAGTTTTCGACAGGCAGCTGAAGCTTTCTTT.

CDR3 in amino acids: CASSLYQGRGDQPQHF. In DNA, the CDR3 is TGTGCCAGCTCACTTTACCAGGGGAGAGGGGATCAGCCCCAGCATTTT. This chain uses TRBV18 with TRBJ1-5, with a tentative D call TRBD1 (6 bases). Trimming removed 4 bases from V and 5 bases from J, with 18 bases in between. Germline CDR1 is KGHSH and CDR2 is LQKENI. CDR3 length: 16 residues.

This clone came up a few times. The rearrangement links TRBV5-1 to TRBJ2-7; D unclear. CDR1 SGHRS and CDR2 YFSETQ come from the germline V gene. V dropped 0 bases and J dropped 5 bases, with 6 bases sitting between them. The CDR3 covers 12 residues. CDR3 sequence (DNA): TGCGCCAGCAGCTTGGGCGGCCACGAGCAGTACTTC. Protein product: CASSLGGHEQYF.

J is TRBJ2-3 and V is TRBV5-4, with D tentatively TRBD2 (6 bases). Between the trimmed V and J ends, which lost 3 bases and 4 bases, there was a span of 6 bases. CDR3 length equals 12 residues. Germline CDR1 reads SGHNT; CDR2 reads YYREEE (reference sequence). The CDR3 spells CASSSGADTQYF. The DNA for the CDR3 is TGTGCCAGCAGCTCGGGGGCAGATACGCAGTATTTT.

The rearrangement links TRBV10-2 to TRBJ2-7, with TRBD2 matching over 12 bases. CDR1 and CDR2 (germline): WSHSY, SAAADI. The CDR3 has 15 residues. The J segment lost 0 bases and the V segment lost 6 bases, leaving 3 bases of the junction unmatched. The DNA for the CDR3 is TGCGCCAGCAGGACTAGCGGGGGACCCTCCTACGAGCAGTACTTC. It codes for CASRTSGGPSYEQYF.

This sequence joins TRBV10-3 and TRBJ2-6; no definite D call. This CDR3 spans 16 amino acids. Trimming removed 3 bases at V and 0 bases at J, with 9 bases between. Germline values: CDR1 ENHRY, CDR2 SYGVKD. In DNA, the CDR3 is TGTGCCATCAGTGACGCAGGCAACTCTGGGGCCAACGTCCTGACTTTC. It translates to CAISDAGNSGANVLTF.

This rearrangement joins TRBV6-1 to TRBJ1-2; a possible D gene is TRBD1 (5 bases). The germline V gene has CDR1 MNHNS and CDR2 SASEGT. Between the trimmed V and J ends, which lost 2 bases and 4 bases, there was a span of 11 bases. This CDR3 region has 14 residues. CDR3 sequence (DNA): TGTGCCAGCAGTGAATCCAGGGTATTCTATGGCTACACCTTC. Protein product: CASSESRVFYGYTF.

J is TRBJ1-3 and V is TRBV3-1 (or the pseudogene TRBV3-2), with D possibly TRBD1 on 6 matching bases. The ends were cut back, 4 bases at V and 1 base at J, with 11 bases in the middle. CDR3 length equals 15 residues. Germline V lookup: CDR1 LGHDT, CDR2 YNNKEL (reference sequence). CDR3 amino acids: CASSPRGESGNTIYF. As DNA, the CDR3 is TGTGCCAGCAGCCCTAGGGGGGAATCTGGAAACACCATATATTTT.

The chain employs TRBV3-1 (or the pseudogene TRBV3-2) and TRBJ2-4, with D perhaps matching TRBD1 (6 bases). This CDR3 comprises 16 residues. V was pared by 3 bases and J by 0 bases, with 12 bases between. Germline V gene lookup returns CDR1 LGHDT and CDR2 YNNKEL (reference sequence). The CDR3 DNA follows: TGTGCCAGCAGCCAGGGGGCCGGTCTAGCCAAAAACATTCAGTACTTC. It specifies CASSQGAGLAKNIQYF.

V gene TRBV3-1 (or the pseudogene TRBV3-2) combines with J gene TRBJ1-2; D uncertain. Trimming took off 3 bases at V and 4 bases at J, with 12 bases between the two ends. The CDR3 is made up of 14 amino acids. The germline gives CDR1 LGHDT, CDR2 YNNKEL (reference sequence). The CDR3 DNA reads as TGTGCCAGCAGCCATCACGACAAACCCTATGGCTACACCTTC. Amino acids: CASSHHDKPYGYTF.

The chain is built from TRBV28 and TRBJ2-7; D is tentatively TRBD1 or TRBD2 (5 bases each). Germline V gene data show CDR1 as MDHEN and CDR2 as SYDVKM. Trimming pared 3 bases from V and 2 bases from J, leaving 8 bases between. There are 13 residues in the CDR3. CDR3 residues: CASSLQGPYEQYF. The CDR3, as DNA: TGTGCCAGCAGTTTGCAGGGACCCTACGAGCAGTACTTC.

The rearrangement uses TRBV6-4 and TRBJ2-1; D may correspond to TRBD1 or TRBD2 (5 bases each). The germline V gene encodes CDR1 MRHNA and CDR2 SNTAGT. V lost 6 bases, J lost 5 bases, and 14 bases lay in between. The CDR3 totals 14 residues. CDR3 loop: CASRPGPANNEQFF. The CDR3 DNA follows: TGTGCCAGCAGACCGGGACCCGCCAACAATGAGCAGTTCTTC.

The chain combines TRBV15 with TRBJ2-3, with 10 bases that match TRBD2. With 4 bases clipped from V and 4 bases from J, the junction kept 5 bases outside the gene matches. The CDR3 totals 15 residues. Germline-derived CDR1 and CDR2 are LNHNV and YYDKDF (reference sequence). CDR3 DNA sequence: TGTGCCACCAGCAACCGACTAGCGGGCGCAGATACGCAGTATTTT. Its protein is CATSNRLAGADTQYF. Looking up the rest from reference TRBV15 and TRBJ2-3 gives the full variable domain: DAMVIQNPRYQVTQFGKPVTLSCSQTLNHNVMYWYQQKSSQAPKLLFHYYDKDFNNEADTPDNFQSRRPNTSFCFLDIRSPGLGDTAMYLCATSNRLAGADTQYFGPGTRLTVL.

The chain couples TRBV2 to TRBJ1-1; no definite D call. This CDR3 region has 13 residues. Germline-derived CDR1 and CDR2 are SNHLY and FYNNEI. V was trimmed by 5 bases and J by 3 bases, leaving 10 bases between them. The CDR3 sequence: CASSTGEDTEAFF. CDR3 coding DNA: TGTGCCAGCAGTACCGGAGAGGACACTGAAGCTTTCTTT.

V is TRBV27 and J is TRBJ2-1; TRBD2 aligns across 8 bases. J gave up 2 bases and V 5 bases, and 11 bases lay outside the gene matches. The CDR3 is 17 residues long. Germline V gene data show CDR1 as MNHEY and CDR2 as SMNVEV (reference sequence). The CDR3 protein is CASSPGLARGTYNEQFF. In DNA form, the CDR3 reads TGTGCCAGCAGTCCCGGACTAGCTAGGGGGACCTACAATGAGCAGTTCTTC.

V is TRBV5-5 and J is TRBJ1-5; maybe TRBD1 (6 bases). V was shortened by 4 bases and J by 5 bases, with 22 bases between the two germline ends. CDR3 length: 17 amino acids. Germline CDR1 SGHKS, CDR2 YYEKEE (reference sequence). This CDR3 reads CASSRWGTGNVDQPQHF. CDR3 coding DNA: TGTGCCAGCAGCCGGTGGGGAACAGGGAATGTCGATCAGCCCCAGCATTTT.

A note on this clone: The same CDR3 arises from other DNA sequences in this sample as well. This chain links TRBV7-2 with TRBJ1-5; D gene ambiguous. Germline V gene sequence: CDR1 SGHTA, CDR2 FQGNSA. The CDR3 is 12 amino acids. The V and J ends lost 1 base and 4 bases respectively, with 2 bases between them. The CDR3 loop reads CASSLDNQPQHF. The CDR3 DNA follows: TGTGCCAGCAGCTTAGATAATCAGCCCCAGCATTTT. The full variable domain, in which reference TRBV7-2 and TRBJ1-5 provide the parts outside the CDR3, is GAGVSQSPSNKVTEKGKDVELRCDPISGHTALYWYRQSLGQGLEFLIYFQGNSAPDKSGLPSDRFSAERTGGSVSTLTIQRTQQEDSAVYLCASSLDNQPQHFGDGTRLSIL.

This chain joins TRBV7-9 and TRBJ2-1; no clear D gene. CDR3 length: 12 residues. Per the germline V gene, CDR1 is SEHNR and CDR2 is FQNEAQ (reference sequence). Trimming took off 1 base at V and 5 bases at J, with 3 bases between the two ends. CDR3 DNA: TGTGCCAGCAGCTTAGGCAACAATGAGCAGTTCTTC. It codes for CASSLGNNEQFF.

This clone was picked up a small number of times. The chain recombines TRBV19 with TRBJ2-7; the match to TRBD1 covers 7 bases. Germline lookup yields CDR1 LNHDA and CDR2 SQIVND (reference sequence). The CDR3 contains 13 residues. With V trimmed by 5 bases and J by 5 bases, 6 bases remained unmatched. CDR3 loop: CASSPQGDDEQYF. The DNA for the CDR3 is TGTGCCAGTAGTCCCCAGGGGGACGACGAGCAGTACTTC.

The rearrangement links TRBV6-5 to TRBJ1-1; possibly TRBD1 for D (6 bases). Per the germline V gene, CDR1 is MNHEY and CDR2 is SVGAGI. The V gene lost 6 bases and the J gene lost 5 bases, with 13 bases spanning the gap. There are 13 residues in the CDR3. CDR3 region: CASRNDQGTEAFF. The CDR3 DNA reads as TGTGCCAGCAGAAACGATCAGGGGACTGAAGCTTTCTTT.

The chain combines TRBV6-5 with TRBJ1-5, with D maybe TRBD1 (6 bases). Germline V gives CDR1 MNHEY, CDR2 SVGAGI. The CDR3 runs 15 residues. Trimming shortened V by 3 bases and J by 7 bases, and 16 bases separated the two germline ends. CDR3 nucleotide sequence: TGTGCCAGCAGTTATTCGTTGGGGGCCAGACAGCCCCAGCATTTT. It yields the protein CASSYSLGARQPQHF.

J is TRBJ2-3 and V is TRBV6-6; D could derive from TRBD1 or TRBD2 (5 bases each). There are 15 residues in the CDR3. Deletions cut 2 bases from V and 4 bases from J, with 13 bases between. Germline CDR1 and CDR2: MNHNY and SVGAGI (reference sequence). DNA for the CDR3: TGTGCCAGCAGTTACGGGGGAGTTGTAGCAGATACGCAGTATTTT. It yields the protein CASSYGGVVADTQYF.

This sequence joins TRBV30 and TRBJ2-7; D ambiguous. Germline V gives CDR1 GTSNPN, CDR2 SVGIG (reference sequence). The CDR3 extends over 11 amino acids. V lost 2 bases and J 1 base, leaving 3 bases between the germline ends. The CDR3 nucleotides read TGTGCCTGGAGTCGATCCTACGAGCAGTACTTC. Protein sequence: CAWSRSYEQYF.

The V gene is TRBV5-1, the J gene TRBJ1-1; 9 bases map to TRBD1. CDR3 length: 16 residues. Losses at the gene ends were 0 bases for V and 3 bases for J; bases not matched to a gene: 6. Germline loops: CDR1 SGHRS, CDR2 YFSETQ. The CDR3 nucleotides read TGCGCCAGCAGCTTGGACGGACAGGGGTGGGACACTGAAGCTTTCTTT. This translates into CASSLDGQGWDTEAFF. Filled out from reference TRBV5-1 and TRBJ1-1, the complete variable domain reads KAGVTQTPRYLIKTRGQQVTLSCSPISGHRSVSWYQQTPGQGLQFLFEYFSETQRNKGNFPGRFSGRQFSNSRSEMNVSTLELGDSALYLCASSLDGQGWDTEAFFGQGTRLTVV.